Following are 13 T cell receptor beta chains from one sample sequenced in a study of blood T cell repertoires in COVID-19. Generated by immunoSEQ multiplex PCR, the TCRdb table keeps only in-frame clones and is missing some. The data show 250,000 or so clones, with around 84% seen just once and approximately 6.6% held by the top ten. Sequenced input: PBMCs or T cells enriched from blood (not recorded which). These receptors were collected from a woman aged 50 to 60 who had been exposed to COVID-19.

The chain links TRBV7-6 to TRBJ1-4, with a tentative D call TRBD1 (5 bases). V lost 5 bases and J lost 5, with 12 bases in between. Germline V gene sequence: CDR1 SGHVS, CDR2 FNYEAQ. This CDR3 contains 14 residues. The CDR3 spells CASSALGGNEKLFF. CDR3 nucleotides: TGTGCCAGCAGCGCATTGGGGGGGAATGAAAAACTGTTTTTT.

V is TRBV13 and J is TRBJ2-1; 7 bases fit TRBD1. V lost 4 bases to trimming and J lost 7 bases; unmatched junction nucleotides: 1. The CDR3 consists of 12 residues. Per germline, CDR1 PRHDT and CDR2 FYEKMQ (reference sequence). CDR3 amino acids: CASSSQGNEQFF. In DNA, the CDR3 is TGTGCCAGCAGCTCACAGGGGAATGAGCAGTTCTTC.

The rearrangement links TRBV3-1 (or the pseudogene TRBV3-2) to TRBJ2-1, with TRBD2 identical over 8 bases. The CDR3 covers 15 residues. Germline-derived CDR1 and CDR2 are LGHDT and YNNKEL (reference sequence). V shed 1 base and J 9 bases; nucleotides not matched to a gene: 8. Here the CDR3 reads CASSQVSGGESEQFF. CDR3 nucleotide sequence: TGTGCCAGCAGCCAAGTATCCGGGGGGGAAAGTGAGCAGTTCTTC.

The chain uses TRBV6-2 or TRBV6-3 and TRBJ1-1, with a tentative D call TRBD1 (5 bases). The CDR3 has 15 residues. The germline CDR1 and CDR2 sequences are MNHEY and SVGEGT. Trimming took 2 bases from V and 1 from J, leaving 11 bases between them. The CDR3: CASSYRGLENTEAFF. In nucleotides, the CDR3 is TGTGCCAGCAGTTACCGGGGGTTGGAGAACACTGAAGCTTTCTTT.

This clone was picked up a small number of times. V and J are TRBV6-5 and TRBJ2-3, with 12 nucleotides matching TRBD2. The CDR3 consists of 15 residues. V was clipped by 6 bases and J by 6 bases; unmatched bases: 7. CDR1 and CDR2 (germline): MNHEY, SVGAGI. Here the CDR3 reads CASSKLAGGSDTQYF. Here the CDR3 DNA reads TGTGCCAGCAGCAAGCTAGCGGGGGGGTCGGATACGCAGTATTTT.

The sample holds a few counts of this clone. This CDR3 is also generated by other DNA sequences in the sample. The CDR3 protein is CASSEGGGNQPQHF. In nucleotides, the CDR3 is TGTGCCAGCAGTGAAGGAGGAGGCAATCAGCCCCAGCATTTT. This chain connects TRBV6-1 to TRBJ1-5; no clear D. The germline gives CDR1 MNHNS, CDR2 SASEGT. This CDR3 has 14 residues. The V end lost 1 base, the J end lost 2 bases, and 6 bases lay between the germline ends.

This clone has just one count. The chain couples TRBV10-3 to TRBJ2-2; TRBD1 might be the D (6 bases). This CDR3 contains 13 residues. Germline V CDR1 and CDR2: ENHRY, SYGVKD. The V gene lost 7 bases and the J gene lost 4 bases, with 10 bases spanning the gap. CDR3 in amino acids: CAITDRSTGELFF. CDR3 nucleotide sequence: TGTGCCATCACCGACAGGTCCACCGGGGAGCTGTTTTTT.

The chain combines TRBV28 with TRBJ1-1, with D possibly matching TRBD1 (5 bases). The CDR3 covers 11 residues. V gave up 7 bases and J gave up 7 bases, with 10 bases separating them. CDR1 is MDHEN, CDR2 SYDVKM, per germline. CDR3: CASILGLEAFF. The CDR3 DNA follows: TGTGCCAGCATCCTGGGGCTTGAAGCTTTCTTT.

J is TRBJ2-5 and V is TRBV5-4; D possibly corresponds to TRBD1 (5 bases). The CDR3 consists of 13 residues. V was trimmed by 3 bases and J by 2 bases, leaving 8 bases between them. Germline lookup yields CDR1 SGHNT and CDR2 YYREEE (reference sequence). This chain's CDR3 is CASSYRRQETQYF. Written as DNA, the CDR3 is TGTGCCAGCAGCTACAGGCGGCAAGAGACCCAGTACTTC.

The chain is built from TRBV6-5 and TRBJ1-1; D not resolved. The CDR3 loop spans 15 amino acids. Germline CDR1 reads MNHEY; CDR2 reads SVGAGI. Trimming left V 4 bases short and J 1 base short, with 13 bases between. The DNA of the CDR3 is TGTGCCAGCAGTTTCCTTGATTCGGGGAACACTGAAGCTTTCTTT. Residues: CASSFLDSGNTEAFF.

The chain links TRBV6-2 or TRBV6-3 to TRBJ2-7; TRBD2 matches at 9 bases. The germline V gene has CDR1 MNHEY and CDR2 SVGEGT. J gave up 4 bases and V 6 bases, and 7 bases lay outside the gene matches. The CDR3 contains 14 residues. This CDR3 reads CASSPSSGDYEQYF. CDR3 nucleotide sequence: TGTGCCAGCAGCCCGTCTAGCGGGGATTACGAGCAGTACTTC.

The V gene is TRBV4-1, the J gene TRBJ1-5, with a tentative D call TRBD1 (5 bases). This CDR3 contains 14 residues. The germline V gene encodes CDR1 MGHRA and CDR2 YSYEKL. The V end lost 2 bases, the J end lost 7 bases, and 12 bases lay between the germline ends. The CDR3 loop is CASSQPGFGQPQHF. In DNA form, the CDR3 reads TGCGCCAGCAGCCAACCAGGGTTTGGACAGCCCCAGCATTTT.

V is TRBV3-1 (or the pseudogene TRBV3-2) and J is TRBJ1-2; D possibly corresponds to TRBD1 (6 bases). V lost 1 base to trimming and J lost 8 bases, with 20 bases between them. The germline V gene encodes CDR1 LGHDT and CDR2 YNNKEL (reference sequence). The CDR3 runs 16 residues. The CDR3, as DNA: TGTGCCAGCAGCCAAGGCACAGGGCGCACCCCCGGGGGCTACACCTTC. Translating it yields CASSQGTGRTPGGYTF.